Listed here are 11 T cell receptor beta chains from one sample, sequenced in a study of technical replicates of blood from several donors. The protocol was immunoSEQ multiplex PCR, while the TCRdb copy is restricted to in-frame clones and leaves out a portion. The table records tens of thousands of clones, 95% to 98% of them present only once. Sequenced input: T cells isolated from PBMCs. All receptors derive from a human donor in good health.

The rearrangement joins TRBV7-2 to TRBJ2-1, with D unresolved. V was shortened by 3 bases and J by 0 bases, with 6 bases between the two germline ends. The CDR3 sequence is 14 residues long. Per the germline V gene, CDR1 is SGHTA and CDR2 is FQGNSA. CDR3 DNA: TGTGCCAGCAGCTTTAAGAGCTCCTACAATGAGCAGTTCTTC. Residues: CASSFKSSYNEQFF.

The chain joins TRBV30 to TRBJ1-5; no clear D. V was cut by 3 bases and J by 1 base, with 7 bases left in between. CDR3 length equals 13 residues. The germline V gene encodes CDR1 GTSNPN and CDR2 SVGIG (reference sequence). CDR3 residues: CAWSVESNQPQHF. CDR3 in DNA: TGTGCCTGGAGCGTCGAGAGCAATCAGCCCCAGCATTTT.

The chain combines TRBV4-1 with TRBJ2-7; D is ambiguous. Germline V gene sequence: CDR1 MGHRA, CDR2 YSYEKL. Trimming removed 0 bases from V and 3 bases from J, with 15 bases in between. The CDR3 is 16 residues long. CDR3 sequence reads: CASSQEFYNVNYEQYF. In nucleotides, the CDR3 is TGCGCCAGCAGCCAAGAATTTTACAATGTTAACTACGAGCAGTACTTC.

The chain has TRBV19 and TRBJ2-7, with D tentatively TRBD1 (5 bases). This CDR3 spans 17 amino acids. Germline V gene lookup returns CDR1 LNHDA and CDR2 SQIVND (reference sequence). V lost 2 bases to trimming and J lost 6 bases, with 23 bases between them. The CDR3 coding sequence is TGTGCCAGTAGTATATATCCCATGGGGCAGGGAAGCCGCGAGCAGTACTTC. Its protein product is CASSIYPMGQGSREQYF. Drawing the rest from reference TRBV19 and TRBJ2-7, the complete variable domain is DGGITQSPKYLFRKEGQNVTLSCEQNLNHDAMYWYRQDPGQGLRLIYYSQIVNDFQKGDIAEGYSVSREKKESFPLTVTSAQKNPTAFYLCASSIYPMGQGSREQYFGPGTRLTVT.

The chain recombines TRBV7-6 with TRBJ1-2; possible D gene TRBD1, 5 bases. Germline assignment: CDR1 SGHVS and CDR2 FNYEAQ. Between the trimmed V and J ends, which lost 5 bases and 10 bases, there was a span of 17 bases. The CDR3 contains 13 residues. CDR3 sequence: CASSLGPGKVYTF. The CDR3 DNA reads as TGTGCCAGCAGCCTCGGGCCAGGGAAAGTCTACACCTTC.

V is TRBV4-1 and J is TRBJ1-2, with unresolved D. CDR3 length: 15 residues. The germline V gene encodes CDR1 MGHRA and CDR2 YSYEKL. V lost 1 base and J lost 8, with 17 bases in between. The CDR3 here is CASSQGSPFDGGYTF. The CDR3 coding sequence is TGCGCCAGCAGCCAAGGTAGCCCGTTTGACGGGGGCTACACCTTC.

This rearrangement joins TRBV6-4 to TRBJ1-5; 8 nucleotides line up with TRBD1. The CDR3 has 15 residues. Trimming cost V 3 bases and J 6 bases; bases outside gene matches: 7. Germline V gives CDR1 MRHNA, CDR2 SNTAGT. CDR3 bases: TGTGCCAGCAGTGAATCCCCAGGGGGCTCTCAGCCCCAGCATTTT. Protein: CASSESPGGSQPQHF.

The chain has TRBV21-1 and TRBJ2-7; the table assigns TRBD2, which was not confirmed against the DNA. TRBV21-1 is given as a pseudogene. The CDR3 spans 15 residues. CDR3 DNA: TGTGCCAGCAGCAAAGGATGTAGCGGGACCTACGAGCAGTACTTC. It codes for CASSKGCSGTYEQYF.

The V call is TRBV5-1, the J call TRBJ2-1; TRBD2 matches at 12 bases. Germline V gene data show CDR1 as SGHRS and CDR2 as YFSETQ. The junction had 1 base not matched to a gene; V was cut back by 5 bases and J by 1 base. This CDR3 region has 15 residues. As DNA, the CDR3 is TGCGCCAGCAGACTAGCGGGAGGATCCTACAATGAGCAGTTCTTC. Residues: CASRLAGGSYNEQFF.

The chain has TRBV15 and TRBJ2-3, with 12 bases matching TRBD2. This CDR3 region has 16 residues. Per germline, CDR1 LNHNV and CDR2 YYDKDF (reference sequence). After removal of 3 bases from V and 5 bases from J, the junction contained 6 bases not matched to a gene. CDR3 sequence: CATSSLAGGTLDTQYF. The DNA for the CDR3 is TGTGCCACCAGCAGTCTAGCGGGAGGGACTTTAGATACGCAGTATTTT.

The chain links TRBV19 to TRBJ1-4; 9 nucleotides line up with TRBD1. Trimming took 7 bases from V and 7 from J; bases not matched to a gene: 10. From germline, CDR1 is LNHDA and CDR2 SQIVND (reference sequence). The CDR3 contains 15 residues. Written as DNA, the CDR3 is TGTGCCAGTACCCATTCGACAGGGGGACGTGAAAAACTGTTTTTT. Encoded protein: CASTHSTGGREKLFF. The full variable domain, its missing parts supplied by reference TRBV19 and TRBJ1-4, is DGGITQSPKYLFRKEGQNVTLSCEQNLNHDAMYWYRQDPGQGLRLIYYSQIVNDFQKGDIAEGYSVSREKKESFPLTVTSAQKNPTAFYLCASTHSTGGREKLFFGSGTQLSVL.